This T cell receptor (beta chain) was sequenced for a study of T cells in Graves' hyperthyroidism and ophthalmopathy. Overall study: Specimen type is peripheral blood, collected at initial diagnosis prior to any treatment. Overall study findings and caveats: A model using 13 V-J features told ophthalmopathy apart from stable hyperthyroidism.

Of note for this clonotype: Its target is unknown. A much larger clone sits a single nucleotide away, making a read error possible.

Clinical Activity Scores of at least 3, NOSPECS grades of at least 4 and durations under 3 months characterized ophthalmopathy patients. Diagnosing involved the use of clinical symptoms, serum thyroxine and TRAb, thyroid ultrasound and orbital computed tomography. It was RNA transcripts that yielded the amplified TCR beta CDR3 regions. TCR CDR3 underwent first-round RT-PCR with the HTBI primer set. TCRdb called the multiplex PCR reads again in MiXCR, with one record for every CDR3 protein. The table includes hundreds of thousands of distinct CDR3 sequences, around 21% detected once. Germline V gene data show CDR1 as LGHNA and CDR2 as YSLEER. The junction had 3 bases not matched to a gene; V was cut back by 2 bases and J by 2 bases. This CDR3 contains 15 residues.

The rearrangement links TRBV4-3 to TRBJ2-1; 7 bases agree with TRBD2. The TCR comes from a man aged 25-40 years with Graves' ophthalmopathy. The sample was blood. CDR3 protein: CASSQLREPYNEQFF. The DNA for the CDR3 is TGCGCCAGCAGCCAATTGCGGGAGCCCTACAATGAGCAGTTCTTC.